Listed below are T cell receptor beta chains from one sample, sequenced in a study of blood T cell repertoires in COVID-19. Profiling relied on immunoSEQ multiplex PCR, and the TCRdb table lists in-frame clones only, not all of them. The repertoire has under 150,000 clones, more than 75% of them found once; the top ten carry less than 9.5%. The source material was peripheral blood. All receptors come from a woman aged 35 to 49 with acute or convalescent COVID-19. Each CDR3 is given with its conserved first and last residue. The order of the fields is J gene, clone size, D gene, V gene, CDR3 protein, CDR3 DNA. A D gene is named only where the DNA matches it firmly. Clone size is not always given. Where it is, it says once, few, many or a class for expanded clones.

>TRBJ1-2|-|TRBD1|TRBV29-1
CSVIQTGTGAVETF
TGCAGCGTTATACAAACCGGGACAGGGGCAGTGGAAACCTTC
>TRBJ2-1|once|-|TRBV19
CASSIKGDTYNEQFF
TGTGCCAGTAGTATAAAAGGGGATACCTACAATGAGCAGTTCTTC
>TRBJ1-2|-|TRBD1|TRBV6-5
CASRPTGGTHYGYTF
TGTGCCAGCAGGCCTACAGGGGGGACACACTATGGCTACACCTTC
>TRBJ2-7|-|-|TRBV7-6
CASSSLMVTGSYEQYF
TGTGCCAGCAGCTCCCTTATGGTAACCGGGTCCTACGAGCAGTACTTC
>TRBJ1-4|-|TRBD1|TRBV6-1
CASSERPGQKNEKLFF
TGTGCCAGCAGTGAAAGACCGGGACAGAAAAATGAAAAACTGTTTTTT
>TRBJ1-1|-|-|TRBV10-2
CASSMNTEAFF
TGCGCCAGCAGCATGAACACTGAAGCTTTCTTT
>TRBJ2-7|-|TRBD1|TRBV29-1
CSAEGGQDYEQYF
TGCAGCGCCGAGGGGGGACAGGACTACGAGCAGTACTTC
>TRBJ2-3|once|-|TRBV5-6
CASSLGIASDTQYF
TGTGCCAGCAGCTTGGGTATCGCTAGCGATACGCAGTATTTT
>TRBJ2-1|-|-|TRBV6-6
CASRRAGSAQFF
TGTGCCAGCAGGCGCGCAGGCTCGGCGCAGTTCTTC
>TRBJ1-2|-|-|TRBV10-3
CAISRGGGDYGYTF
TGTGCCATCAGCCGGGGGGGCGGCGACTATGGCTACACCTTC
>TRBJ2-1|-|TRBD2|TRBV29-1
CSTIGLAGYEQFF
TGCAGCACAATAGGACTAGCGGGGTATGAGCAGTTCTTC
>TRBJ1-1|once|TRBD1|TRBV25-1
CASRGQGDTEAFF
TGTGCCAGCAGGGGACAGGGTGACACTGAAGCTTTCTTT
>TRBJ1-1|few|-|TRBV30
CAWSTGFLNTEAFF
TGTGCCTGGAGCACAGGGTTCTTGAACACTGAAGCTTTCTTT
>TRBJ2-6|once|-|TRBV2
CASRIGASGANVLTF
TGTGCCAGCAGGATTGGGGCTTCTGGGGCCAACGTCCTGACTTTC
>TRBJ1-1|-|-|TRBV3-1/TRBV3-2
CASSQAYGGATEAFF
TGTGCCAGCAGCCAAGCCTACGGAGGGGCCACTGAAGCTTTCTTT
>TRBJ2-1|-|TRBD2|TRBV12-3/TRBV12-4
CASSLRGGEFF
TGTGCCAGCAGCCTTCGGGGGGGGGAGTTCTTC
>TRBJ2-5|once|-|TRBV28
CASSFQYQETQYF
TGTGCCAGCAGTTTCCAGTACCAAGAGACCCAGTACTTC
>TRBJ1-2|-|-|TRBV6-5
CASTEGGVGYTF
TGTGCCAGCACCGAAGGGGGTGTCGGCTACACCTTC